The present entry profiles one T cell receptor (beta chain) with its context. Generated by immunoSEQ multiplex PCR, the TCRdb table keeps only in-frame clones and is missing some. The data hold fewer than 90,000 clones, with 93% observed a single time. Trimming took 6 bases from V and 8 from J; bases not matched to a gene: 11. The CDR3 spans 15 residues. The germline gives CDR1 MNHNS, CDR2 SASEGT. This sample was included in a study of T cell changes during pregnancy in multiple sclerosis. This TCR derives from a female donor in good health, enrolled as a control in a pregnancy study. This specimen was peripheral blood, taken in the third trimester of pregnancy. The chain links TRBV6-1 to TRBJ2-1; 9 bases fit TRBD2. The chain's CDR3 is CASSHGTSFLYEQFF. Here the CDR3 DNA reads TGTGCCAGCAGCCACGGGACTAGCTTCCTCTATGAGCAGTTCTTC.